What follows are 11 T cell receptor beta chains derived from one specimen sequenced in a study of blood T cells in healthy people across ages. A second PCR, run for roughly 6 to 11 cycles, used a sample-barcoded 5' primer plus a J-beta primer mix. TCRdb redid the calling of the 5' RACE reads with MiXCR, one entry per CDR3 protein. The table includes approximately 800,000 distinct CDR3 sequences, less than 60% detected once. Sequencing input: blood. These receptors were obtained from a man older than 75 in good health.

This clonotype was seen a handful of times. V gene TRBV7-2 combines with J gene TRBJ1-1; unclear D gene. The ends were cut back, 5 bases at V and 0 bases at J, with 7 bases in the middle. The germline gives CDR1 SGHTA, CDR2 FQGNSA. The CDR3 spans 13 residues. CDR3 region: CASSPHMNTEAFF. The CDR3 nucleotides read TGTGCCAGCAGCCCACATATGAACACTGAAGCTTTCTTT.

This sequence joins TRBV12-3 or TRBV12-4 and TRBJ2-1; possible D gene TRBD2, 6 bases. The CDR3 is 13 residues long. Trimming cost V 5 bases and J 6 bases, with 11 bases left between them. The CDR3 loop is CASSGGLPNEQFF. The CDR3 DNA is TGTGCCAGCAGTGGGGGACTCCCCAATGAGCAGTTCTTC.

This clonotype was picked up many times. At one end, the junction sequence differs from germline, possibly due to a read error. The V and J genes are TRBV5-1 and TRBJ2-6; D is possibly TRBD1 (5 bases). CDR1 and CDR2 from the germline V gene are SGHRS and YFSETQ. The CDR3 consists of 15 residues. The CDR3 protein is CASSSQGSGANVLTF. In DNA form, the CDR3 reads TGTGCCAGCAGTTCCCAGGGTTCTGGGGCCAACGTCCTGACTTTC.

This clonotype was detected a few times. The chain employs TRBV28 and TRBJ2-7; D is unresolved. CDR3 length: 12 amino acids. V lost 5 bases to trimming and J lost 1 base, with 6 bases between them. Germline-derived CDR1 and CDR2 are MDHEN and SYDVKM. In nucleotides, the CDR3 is TGTGCCAGCAGTCCCCGGTCCTACGAGCAGTACTTC. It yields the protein CASSPRSYEQYF.

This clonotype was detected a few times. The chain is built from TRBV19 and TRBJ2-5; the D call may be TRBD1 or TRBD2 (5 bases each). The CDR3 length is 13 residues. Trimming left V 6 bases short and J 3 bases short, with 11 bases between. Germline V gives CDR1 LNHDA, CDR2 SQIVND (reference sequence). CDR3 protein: CASSKRGEETQYF. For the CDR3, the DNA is TGTGCCAGTAGCAAGAGAGGGGAAGAGACCCAGTACTTC.

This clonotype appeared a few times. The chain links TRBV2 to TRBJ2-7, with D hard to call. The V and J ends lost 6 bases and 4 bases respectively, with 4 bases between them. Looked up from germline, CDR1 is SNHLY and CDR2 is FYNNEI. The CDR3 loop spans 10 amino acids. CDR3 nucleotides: TGTGCCAGCAGCGTGTACGAGCAGTACTTC. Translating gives CASSVYEQYF.

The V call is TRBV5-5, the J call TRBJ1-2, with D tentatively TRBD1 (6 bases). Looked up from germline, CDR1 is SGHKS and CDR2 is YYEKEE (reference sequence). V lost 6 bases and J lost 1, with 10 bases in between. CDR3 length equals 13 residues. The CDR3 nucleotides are TGTGCCAGCAACAGGGAGGGTAACTATGGCTACACCTTC. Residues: CASNREGNYGYTF.

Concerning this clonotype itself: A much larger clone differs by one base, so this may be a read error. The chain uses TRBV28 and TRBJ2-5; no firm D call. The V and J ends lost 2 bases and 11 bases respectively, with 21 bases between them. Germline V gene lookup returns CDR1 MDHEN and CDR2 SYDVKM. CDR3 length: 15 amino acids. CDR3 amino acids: CASSLAELLMDEQYF. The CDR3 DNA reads TGTGCCAGCAGTTTAGCGGAGCTTCTTATGGATGAGCAGTACTTC.

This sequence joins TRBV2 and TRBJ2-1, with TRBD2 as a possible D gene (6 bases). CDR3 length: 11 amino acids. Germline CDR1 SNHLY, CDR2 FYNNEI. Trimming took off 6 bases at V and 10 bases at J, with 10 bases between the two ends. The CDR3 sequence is CASRVAGEQFF. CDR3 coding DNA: TGTGCCAGCAGAGTTGCGGGGGAGCAGTTCTTC.

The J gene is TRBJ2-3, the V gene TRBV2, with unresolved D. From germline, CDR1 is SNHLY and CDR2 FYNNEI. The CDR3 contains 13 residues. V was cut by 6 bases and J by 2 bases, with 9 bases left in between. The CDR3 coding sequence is TGTGCCAGCAGATACAGTCACACAGATACGCAGTATTTT. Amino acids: CASRYSHTDTQYF. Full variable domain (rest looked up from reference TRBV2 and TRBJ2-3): EPEVTQTPSHQVTQMGQEVILRCVPISNHLYFYWYRQILGQKVEFLVSFYNNEISEKSEIFDDQFSVERPDGSNFTLKIRSTKLEDSAMYFCASRYSHTDTQYFGPGTRLTVL.

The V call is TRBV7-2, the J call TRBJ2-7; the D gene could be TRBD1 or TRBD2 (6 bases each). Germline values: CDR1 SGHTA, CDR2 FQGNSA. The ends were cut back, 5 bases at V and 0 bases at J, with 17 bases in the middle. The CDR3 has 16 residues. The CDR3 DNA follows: TGTGCCAGCAGCCCGCGTTGGGGGGCGAGCTCCTACGAGCAGTACTTC. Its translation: CASSPRWGASSYEQYF.